One and the same sample provided the 21 T cell receptor beta chains below, sequenced in a study of radiation and T cells in renal cell carcinoma. TCRdb keeps only in-frame clones here, not all; method: immunoSEQ multiplex PCR. The repertoire holds some 120,000 clones, with approximately 78% as singletons. Time point defined: blood 2 weeks post-SBRT. Treatment indicated: 15 Gy SBRT to primary tumor, nephrectomy 4 weeks later. Specimen: blood, collected from a patient whose treatment included radiotherapy and nephrectomy. The receptors here all came from a woman in her sixties with renal cell carcinoma.

V usage is TRBV11-2 and J usage is TRBJ2-7; a possible D gene is TRBD1 (6 bases). This CDR3 is built from 14 residues. The germline CDR1 and CDR2 sequences are SGHAT and FQNNGV. Trimming removed 0 bases from V and 6 bases from J, with 12 bases in between. This chain's CDR3 is CASSLDPGTSEQYF. CDR3 bases: TGTGCCAGCAGCTTAGACCCCGGGACAAGCGAGCAGTACTTC. The complete variable domain, with remaining parts taken from reference TRBV11-2 and TRBJ2-7, reads EAGVAQSPRYKIIEKRQSVAFWCNPISGHATLYWYQQILGQGPKLLIQFQNNGVVDDSQLPKDRFSAERLKGVDSTLKIQPAKLEDSAVYLCASSLDPGTSEQYFGPGTRLTVT.

The genes are TRBV5-6 and TRBJ1-3; D not resolved. The CDR3 totals 18 residues. The V and J ends lost 0 bases and 2 bases respectively, with 18 bases between them. Germline V gene sequence: CDR1 SGHDT, CDR2 YYEEEE. The CDR3 reads CASSLVRLSREPGNTIYF. DNA of the CDR3: TGTGCCAGCAGCTTGGTAAGGCTATCGAGAGAGCCTGGAAACACCATATATTTT.

J is TRBJ1-1 and V is TRBV7-9; D remains unclear. This CDR3 spans 15 amino acids. The germline V gene has CDR1 SEHNR and CDR2 FQNEAQ (reference sequence). Between the trimmed V and J ends, which lost 5 bases and 1 base, there was a span of 14 bases. The DNA for the CDR3 is TGTGCCAGCAGCCCCCTGGAAGGCAGGAACACTGAAGCTTTCTTT. Protein product: CASSPLEGRNTEAFF. Using reference TRBV7-9 and TRBJ1-1 for the parts outside the CDR3, the full variable domain is DTGVSQNPRHKITKRGQNVTFRCDPISEHNRLYWYRQTLGQGPEFLTYFQNEAQLEKSRLLSDRFSAERPKGSFSTLEIQRTEQGDSAMYLCASSPLEGRNTEAFFGQGTRLTVV.

V usage is TRBV5-4 and J usage is TRBJ1-2, with TRBD1 identical over 8 bases. CDR3 size: 14 residues. V lost 2 bases to trimming and J lost 4 bases; unmatched junction nucleotides: 4. Germline-derived CDR1 and CDR2 are SGHNT and YYREEE (reference sequence). The CDR3 region has the DNA TGTGCCAGCAGCTTACAGGGGGTTGGCTATGGCTACACCTTC. Its translation is CASSLQGVGYGYTF.

V is TRBV6-1 and J is TRBJ1-2; D is undetermined. This CDR3 spans 15 amino acids. From germline, CDR1 is MNHNS and CDR2 SASEGT. V was trimmed by 0 bases and J by 4 bases, leaving 12 bases between them. The CDR3 loop is CASSEAHREAYGYTF. The CDR3 bases are TGTGCCAGCAGTGAAGCCCATCGAGAGGCCTATGGCTACACCTTC.

This clone has only one observation. The chain recombines TRBV5-4 with TRBJ1-4, with D perhaps matching TRBD1 (5 bases). This CDR3 spans 17 amino acids. The germline CDR1 and CDR2 sequences are SGHNT and YYREEE (reference sequence). V was pared by 4 bases and J by 5 bases, with 21 bases between. The CDR3 nucleotides are TGTGCCAGCAGCCGCTACTGGACCCCAGGGAGCAATGAAAAACTGTTTTTT. It codes for CASSRYWTPGSNEKLFF.

The chain employs TRBV7-9 and TRBJ1-4; unclear D gene. In germline, CDR1 is SEHNR, CDR2 FQNEAQ (reference sequence). Trimming took off 1 base at V and 0 bases at J, with 3 bases between the two ends. The CDR3 is made up of 14 amino acids. CDR3 nucleotide sequence: TGTGCCAGCAGCTTAGGTACAACTAATGAAAAACTGTTTTTT. Protein sequence: CASSLGTTNEKLFF.

This clone turned up a few times. Other nucleotide sequences in the sample specify the same CDR3. This chain uses TRBV19 with TRBJ2-1; D gene ambiguous. Trimming cost V 3 bases and J 4 bases, with 7 bases left between them. This CDR3 is 13 amino acids long. CDR1 LNHDA and CDR2 SQIVND come from the germline V gene (reference sequence). CDR3 DNA sequence: TGTGCCAGTAGTATGGGCGGTTACAATGAGCAGTTCTTC. This translates into CASSMGGYNEQFF.

The table lists this clone with a few counts. The rearrangement uses TRBV27 and TRBJ2-5; tentatively, D is TRBD1 (6 bases). V gave up 8 bases and J gave up 5 bases, with 21 bases separating them. The CDR3 spans 15 residues. Germline lookup yields CDR1 MNHEY and CDR2 SMNVEV (reference sequence). The CDR3 DNA reads TGTGCCAGCCGACAATTACCCTCAGGGGCCGAGACCCAGTACTTC. Translating gives CASRQLPSGAETQYF.

This clone was counted a few times. The chain employs TRBV5-5 and TRBJ2-4; the D is unclear. Germline CDR1 SGHKS, CDR2 YYEKEE (reference sequence). The CDR3 is 13 residues long. Between the trimmed V and J ends, which lost 0 bases and 7 bases, there was a span of 8 bases. CDR3 nucleotides: TGTGCCAGCAGCTTGGCCGAGGTGAACATTCAGTACTTC. Its translation is CASSLAEVNIQYF.

The chain recombines TRBV6-1 with TRBJ2-1, with D perhaps given as TRBD1 or TRBD2 (5 bases each). The CDR3 covers 14 residues. Germline lookup yields CDR1 MNHNS and CDR2 SASEGT. V shed 6 bases and J shed 0 bases, with 9 bases lying between them. CDR3: CASSGASSYNEQFF. Here the CDR3 DNA reads TGTGCCAGCAGCGGGGCTAGCTCCTACAATGAGCAGTTCTTC.

The V gene is TRBV6-6, the J gene TRBJ1-3, with D possibly TRBD1 on 5 matching bases. Germline CDR1 reads MNHNY; CDR2 reads SVGAGI (reference sequence). CDR3 length: 16 amino acids. Deletions cut 4 bases from V and 3 bases from J, with 16 bases between. The CDR3 DNA sequence: TGTGCCAGCAGTTTCCCCGGGGCGGGTTATGGAAACACCATATATTTT. This gives the protein CASSFPGAGYGNTIYF.

The chain combines TRBV6-5 with TRBJ1-5, with 11 positions matching TRBD1. The CDR3 is made up of 15 amino acids. Germline V gives CDR1 MNHEY, CDR2 SVGAGI. V lost 4 bases and J lost 6; bases outside the gene matches: 5. The CDR3 bases are TGTGCCAGCAGTTCCGCCGGGACAGGGGGTCAGCCCCAGCATTTT. This encodes CASSSAGTGGQPQHF.

The rearrangement uses TRBV18 and TRBJ1-2; maybe TRBD1 (5 bases). CDR1 is KGHSH, CDR2 LQKENI, per germline. There are 16 residues in the CDR3. The V gene lost 3 bases and the J gene lost 6 bases, with 20 bases spanning the gap. CDR3 sequence (DNA): TGTGCCAGCTCACCTGGACATAACATTCGATTCGATGGCTACACCTTC. It translates to CASSPGHNIRFDGYTF.

The rearrangement joins TRBV7-9 to TRBJ2-5; TRBD2 might be the D (5 bases). CDR1 and CDR2 (germline): SEHNR, FQNEAQ (reference sequence). This CDR3 has 14 residues. The V gene lost 1 base and the J gene lost 2 bases, with 8 bases spanning the gap. CDR3 protein: CASSLVGEQETQYF. DNA for the CDR3: TGTGCCAGCAGCTTAGTCGGGGAGCAAGAGACCCAGTACTTC. Together with reference TRBV7-9 and TRBJ2-5, the CDR3 gives the full variable domain: DTGVSQNPRHKITKRGQNVTFRCDPISEHNRLYWYRQTLGQGPEFLTYFQNEAQLEKSRLLSDRFSAERPKGSFSTLEIQRTEQGDSAMYLCASSLVGEQETQYFGPGTRLLVL.

The chain employs TRBV6-5 and TRBJ1-2; tentatively, D is TRBD1 (6 bases). This CDR3 has 14 amino acids. V shed 6 bases and J shed 3 bases, with 14 bases lying between them. Germline CDR1 reads MNHEY; CDR2 reads SVGAGI. The CDR3 here is CASSRGQGYYGYTF. The CDR3, as DNA: TGTGCCAGCAGCCGGGGGCAGGGGTACTATGGCTACACCTTC.

This clone was observed once. This sequence joins TRBV28 and TRBJ1-3, with 7 bases identical to TRBD1. From germline, CDR1 is MDHEN and CDR2 SYDVKM. Trimming took 6 bases from V and 2 from J; bases not matched to a gene: 10. This CDR3 is built from 16 residues. In DNA form, the CDR3 reads TGTGCCAGCAGGGCCTCTTTTGGGACAGCTGGAAACACCATATATTTT. This gives the protein CASRASFGTAGNTIYF.

J is TRBJ2-1 and V is TRBV4-2; 7 positions match TRBD2. J gave up 1 base and V 0 bases, and 3 bases lay outside the gene matches. The CDR3 has 16 amino acids. The germline gives CDR1 LGHNA, CDR2 YNFKEQ. CDR3 sequence: CASSQDGLGSYNEQFF. In DNA, the CDR3 is TGTGCCAGCAGCCAAGACGGACTAGGGTCCTACAATGAGCAGTTCTTC.

The chain combines TRBV9 with TRBJ1-3, with unresolved D. Trimming removed 0 bases at V and 4 bases at J, with 8 bases between. Germline lookup yields CDR1 SGDLS and CDR2 YYNGEE. The length of the CDR3 is 14 residues. CDR3 nucleotides: TGTGCCAGCAGCGTAGGGACCTCCGGAAACACCATATATTTT. This translates into CASSVGTSGNTIYF.

The gene calls are TRBV19 and TRBJ2-7; D may be TRBD2 (6 bases). Trimming shortened V by 6 bases and J by 1 base, and 16 bases separated the two germline ends. Germline V gene lookup returns CDR1 LNHDA and CDR2 SQIVND (reference sequence). This CDR3 has 15 amino acids. The CDR3 DNA reads as TGTGCCAGTAGCCGGACTACCGCGGTATCCTACGAGCAGTACTTC. Translation: CASSRTTAVSYEQYF.

This clone showed up just a few times. The chain has TRBV28 and TRBJ1-2; unclear D gene. Germline CDR1 MDHEN, CDR2 SYDVKM. This CDR3 has 10 amino acids. Trimming shortened V by 3 bases and J by 6 bases, and 2 bases separated the two germline ends. DNA for the CDR3: TGTGCCAGCAGTTTTAATGGCTACACCTTC. It codes for CASSFNGYTF.